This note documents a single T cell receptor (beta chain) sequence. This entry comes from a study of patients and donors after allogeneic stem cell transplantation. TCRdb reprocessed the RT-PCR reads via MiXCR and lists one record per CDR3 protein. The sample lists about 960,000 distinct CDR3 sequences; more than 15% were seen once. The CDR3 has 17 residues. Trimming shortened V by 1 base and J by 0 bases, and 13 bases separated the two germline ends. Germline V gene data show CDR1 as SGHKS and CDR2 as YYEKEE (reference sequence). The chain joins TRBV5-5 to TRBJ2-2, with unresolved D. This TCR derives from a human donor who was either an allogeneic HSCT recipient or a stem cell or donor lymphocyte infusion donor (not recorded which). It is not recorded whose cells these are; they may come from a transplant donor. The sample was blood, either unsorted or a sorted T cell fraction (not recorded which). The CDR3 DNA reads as TGTGCCAGCAGCTTGAATCTGGCAGGTTCGAACACCGGGGAGCTGTTTTTT. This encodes CASSLNLAGSNTGELFF.